The 28 T cell receptor beta chains below all came from one sample that was sequenced in a study of T cell responses to AZD1222 COVID-19 vaccine. The repertoire was sequenced with immunoSEQ multiplex PCR; TCRdb's copy has only in-frame clones and lacks some. The sample has around 130,000 clones, about 90% seen once. The starting material was peripheral blood, obtained on day 0 of AZD1222 vaccination. The receptors stem from an adult in good health.

This rearrangement joins TRBV5-5 to TRBJ1-3; D is unresolved. Germline V gene lookup returns CDR1 SGHKS and CDR2 YYEKEE (reference sequence). Trimming cost V 1 base and J 4 bases, with 24 bases left between them. The length of the CDR3 is 19 residues. The CDR3 sequence is CASSLRYYSSAEPGNTIYF. In DNA form, the CDR3 reads TGTGCCAGCAGCTTGAGATACTACAGTTCCGCCGAGCCGGGAAACACCATATATTTT.

V usage is TRBV5-1 and J usage is TRBJ1-1, with D hard to call. The CDR3 runs to 14 residues. Germline V gives CDR1 SGHRS, CDR2 YFSETQ. Trimming left V 1 base short and J 1 base short, with 8 bases between. The CDR3 is CASSLQRPNTEAFF. In nucleotides, the CDR3 is TGCGCCAGCAGCTTGCAGAGGCCGAACACTGAAGCTTTCTTT.

In DNA, the CDR3 is TGTGCCAGCAGCCTCGGACATACCCGTGGTGAGCAGTACTTC. Translated, it gives CASSLGHTRGEQYF. The chain uses TRBV5-4 and TRBJ2-7; a possible D gene is TRBD1 (5 bases). From germline, CDR1 is SGHNT and CDR2 YYREEE (reference sequence). The CDR3 covers 14 residues. V lost 4 bases to trimming and J lost 7 bases, with 18 bases between them.

The chain carries TRBV14 and TRBJ2-1, with TRBD2 identical over 14 bases. The length of the CDR3 is 14 residues. V trimming: 6 bases; J trimming: 9 bases; junction bases outside the gene matches: 4. Germline-derived CDR1 and CDR2 are SGHDN and FVKESK. The CDR3 DNA is TGTGCCAGCAGGCCGGGACTAGCGGGAGCTGAGCAGTTCTTC. It yields the protein CASRPGLAGAEQFF.

This chain links TRBV30 with TRBJ1-1, with D possibly TRBD1 on 5 matching bases. The germline V gene encodes CDR1 GTSNPN and CDR2 SVGIG (reference sequence). Trimming pared 3 bases from V and 0 bases from J, leaving 20 bases between. The CDR3 spans 17 residues. The CDR3 protein is CAWRRRGSLFMNTEAFF. The CDR3 nucleotides read TGTGCCTGGAGGCGAAGGGGTTCGTTGTTTATGAACACTGAAGCTTTCTTT.

In this sample, this clone turned up once. The chain joins TRBV10-2 to TRBJ2-1, with TRBD2 matching over 7 bases. The V gene's germline CDR1 is WSHSY and CDR2 SAAADI. J lost 3 bases, V lost 2 bases, and 4 bases had no gene match. The CDR3 is 15 residues long. CDR3 sequence reads: CASSEERGVYNEQFF. The CDR3 nucleotides are TGCGCCAGCAGTGAGGAGCGGGGTGTCTACAATGAGCAGTTCTTC.

The chain couples TRBV19 to TRBJ1-1; D is possibly TRBD1 (5 bases). This CDR3 is built from 13 residues. The V end was cut by 7 bases, the J end by 1 base, with 10 bases between. In germline, CDR1 is LNHDA, CDR2 SQIVND (reference sequence). The CDR3 bases are TGTGCCAGTACATGGGGGGGGAACACTGAAGCTTTCTTT. Encoded protein: CASTWGGNTEAFF.

The V gene is TRBV4-1, the J gene TRBJ1-2, with D unresolved. The CDR3 is 14 amino acids. V was trimmed by 0 bases and J by 5 bases, leaving 10 bases between them. In germline, CDR1 is MGHRA, CDR2 YSYEKL. The CDR3 DNA follows: TGCGCCAGCAGCCAAGACCCCCAGCAATATGGCTACACCTTC. Its protein product is CASSQDPQQYGYTF.

This clone is a singleton in its sample. This chain joins TRBV7-9 and TRBJ2-5; 7 bases map to TRBD2. The CDR3 has 15 residues. The V gene's germline CDR1 is SEHNR and CDR2 FQNEAQ (reference sequence). Trimming took 0 bases from V and 3 from J; bases not matched to a gene: 4. The CDR3 DNA sequence: TGTGCCAGCAGCTTAGCTGGGAGCGGGGAAGAGACCCAGTACTTC. It encodes CASSLAGSGEETQYF.

This chain joins TRBV5-8 and TRBJ1-5; D is unclear. The CDR3 has 14 residues. The V end was cut by 0 bases, the J end by 5 bases, with 9 bases between. Germline CDR1 reads SGHTS; CDR2 reads YDEGEE. As DNA, the CDR3 is TGTGCCAGCAGCTTGGAAACACCTGATCAGCCCCAGCATTTT. This codes for CASSLETPDQPQHF.

The chain has TRBV6-5 and TRBJ2-2; 9 nucleotides agree with TRBD2. This CDR3 comprises 15 residues. V gave up 2 bases and J gave up 7 bases; unmatched junction bases: 5. The V gene's germline CDR1 is MNHEY and CDR2 SVGAGI. As DNA, the CDR3 is TGTGCCAGCAGTTACGGCGGGGGGGCGGACGGGGAGCTGTTTTTT. Amino acid sequence: CASSYGGGADGELFF.

The chain recombines TRBV6-5 with TRBJ1-5, with TRBD1 matching over 8 bases. V lost 8 bases, J lost 2 bases, and 5 bases stayed unmatched. CDR1 and CDR2 (germline): MNHEY, SVGAGI. The CDR3 sequence is 14 residues long. CDR3 coding DNA: TGTGCCAGCCGAAACAGGGGGGGCAATCAGCCCCAGCATTTT. Its protein product is CASRNRGGNQPQHF.

V usage is TRBV29-1 and J usage is TRBJ2-5; 7 bases are a match to TRBD2. There are 15 residues in the CDR3. J lost 5 bases, V lost 6 bases, and 15 bases had no gene match. Germline V CDR1 and CDR2: SQVTM, ANQGSEA. CDR3 DNA: TGCAGCGTAAACCGGGGGAGCGGGATCGGGGAGACCCAGTACTTC. Residues: CSVNRGSGIGETQYF.

The CDR3 sequence: CASSLNQLAGGADTQYF. The CDR3 bases are TGCGCCAGCAGCTTGAATCAGTTAGCGGGAGGCGCAGATACGCAGTATTTT. The chain is built from TRBV5-1 and TRBJ2-3, with 10 bases aligning to TRBD2. After removal of 1 base from V and 4 bases from J, the junction contained 9 bases not matched to a gene. The length of the CDR3 is 17 residues. Germline CDR1 SGHRS, CDR2 YFSETQ.

The CDR3 DNA reads TGTGCCAGTACCCTCCTTGCAGGGAATCAGCCCCAGCATTTT. This encodes CASTLLAGNQPQHF. The chain recombines TRBV19 with TRBJ1-5, with D possibly matching TRBD1 (5 bases). Germline lookup yields CDR1 LNHDA and CDR2 SQIVND (reference sequence). This CDR3 has 14 residues. Deletions cut 7 bases from V and 4 bases from J, with 14 bases between.

The CDR3 sequence: CASSLVSKGFSEAFF. CDR3 coding DNA: TGTGCCAGCAGTTTAGTCAGCAAGGGGTTCTCTGAAGCTTTCTTT. The V and J genes are TRBV28 and TRBJ1-1; weak D call: TRBD1 (5 bases). This CDR3 has 15 amino acids. CDR1 and CDR2 (germline): MDHEN, SYDVKM. V lost 2 bases to trimming and J lost 6 bases, with 16 bases between them.

J is TRBJ1-5 and V is TRBV4-1; 7 positions match TRBD1. The V gene's germline CDR1 is MGHRA and CDR2 YSYEKL. J was trimmed by 3 bases and V by 4 bases; bases with no gene match: 6. The CDR3 is 15 residues long. As DNA, the CDR3 is TGCGCCAGCAGCCTCCAAGACAGGGACAATCAGCCCCAGCATTTT. Amino acids: CASSLQDRDNQPQHF.

This sequence joins TRBV3-1 (or the pseudogene TRBV3-2) and TRBJ2-1, with D maybe TRBD2 (5 bases). There are 13 residues in the CDR3. Deletions cut 4 bases from V and 7 bases from J, with 11 bases between. CDR1 LGHDT and CDR2 YNNKEL come from the germline V gene (reference sequence). The CDR3: CASSRATRNEQFF. The CDR3 bases are TGTGCCAGCAGCCGGGCTACTAGGAATGAGCAGTTCTTC.

The V and J genes are TRBV9 and TRBJ1-6, with TRBD1 matching over 7 bases. The CDR3 covers 16 residues. The germline CDR1 and CDR2 sequences are SGDLS and YYNGEE. The V and J ends lost 4 bases and 7 bases, in that order; junction bases with no gene match: 11. CDR3 bases: TGTGCCAGCAGCACCGGACCCGGGACAGCCAATTCACCCCTCCACTTT. This sequence encodes CASSTGPGTANSPLHF.

V gene TRBV10-3 combines with J gene TRBJ1-1; D remains ambiguous. The V gene's germline CDR1 is ENHRY and CDR2 SYGVKD. Trimming took 6 bases from V and 1 from J, leaving 15 bases between them. There are 15 residues in the CDR3. The CDR3 sequence: CAISGDSGGNTEAFF. DNA of the CDR3: TGTGCCATCAGCGGAGACTCAGGCGGGAACACTGAAGCTTTCTTT.

V gene TRBV5-4 combines with J gene TRBJ2-5; D unclear. The germline CDR1 and CDR2 sequences are SGHNT and YYREEE (reference sequence). Trimming cost V 1 base and J 5 bases, with 15 bases left between them. The CDR3 length is 15 residues. The CDR3 sequence is CASSLKGLGWETQYF. The CDR3 DNA follows: TGTGCCAGCAGCTTGAAGGGCCTTGGTTGGGAGACCCAGTACTTC. Complete variable domain (other parts from reference TRBV5-4 and TRBJ2-5): ETGVTQSPTHLIKTRGQQVTLRCSSQSGHNTVSWYQQALGQGPQFIFQYYREEENGRGNFPPRFSGLQFPNYSSELNVNALELDDSALYLCASSLKGLGWETQYFGPGTRLLVL.

This chain connects TRBV5-1 to TRBJ1-2; D not resolved. Trimming removed 2 bases at V and 4 bases at J, with 6 bases between. This CDR3 is 12 amino acids long. Germline loops: CDR1 SGHRS, CDR2 YFSETQ. CDR3 in DNA: TGCGCCAGCAGCTTACCTCCCTATGGCTACACCTTC. It translates to CASSLPPYGYTF. Complete variable domain (other parts from reference TRBV5-1 and TRBJ1-2): KAGVTQTPRYLIKTRGQQVTLSCSPISGHRSVSWYQQTPGQGLQFLFEYFSETQRNKGNFPGRFSGRQFSNSRSEMNVSTLELGDSALYLCASSLPPYGYTFGSGTRLTVV.

The CDR3 region has the DNA TGTGCCAGCAGAGAATGGGTTAATCAGCCCCAGCATTTT. This encodes CASREWVNQPQHF. The genes are TRBV2 and TRBJ1-5; D is unresolved. CDR1 SNHLY and CDR2 FYNNEI come from the germline V gene. The CDR3 spans 13 residues. The V end lost 6 bases, the J end lost 4 bases, and 10 bases lay between the germline ends.

The chain recombines TRBV27 with TRBJ2-1; 9 bases fit TRBD1. Looked up from germline, CDR1 is MNHEY and CDR2 is SMNVEV (reference sequence). This CDR3 region has 13 residues. V gave up 9 bases and J gave up 6 bases; unmatched junction bases: 6. CDR3 sequence reads: CASRTGAVNEQFF. As DNA, the CDR3 is TGTGCCAGTCGGACAGGGGCGGTCAATGAGCAGTTCTTC.

V is TRBV6-5 and J is TRBJ2-3; 13 bases agree with TRBD2. Germline V CDR1 and CDR2: MNHEY, SVGAGI. The CDR3 totals 16 residues. The junction had 5 bases not matched to a gene; V was cut back by 2 bases and J by 6 bases. CDR3 in amino acids: CASSYQTSGRLDTQYF. CDR3 nucleotides: TGTGCCAGCAGTTACCAGACTAGCGGGAGGTTGGATACGCAGTATTTT.

The CDR3 sequence: CASSQQGGTEAFF. The CDR3 nucleotides are TGTGCCAGCAGTCAACAGGGCGGTACTGAAGCTTTCTTT. The V gene is TRBV6-4, the J gene TRBJ1-1; perhaps TRBD1 as D (6 bases). CDR1 MRHNA and CDR2 SNTAGT come from the germline V gene. This CDR3 has 13 residues. The ends were cut back, 5 bases at V and 5 bases at J, with 12 bases in the middle.

The chain is built from TRBV11-2 and TRBJ1-1; 8 nucleotides line up with TRBD1. The germline gives CDR1 SGHAT, CDR2 FQNNGV. CDR3 length: 14 amino acids. Germline trimming cut 3 bases from V and 4 bases from J; bases unmatched to any gene: 4. Here the CDR3 DNA reads TGTGCCAGCAGCTTTCGACAGGGGAGCACTGAAGCTTTCTTT. Translation: CASSFRQGSTEAFF.

CDR3 amino acids: CAWNAGGGYTF. CDR3 nucleotide sequence: TGTGCCTGGAACGCCGGGGGGGGCTACACCTTC. The gene calls are TRBV30 and TRBJ1-2; possible D gene TRBD1, 5 bases. The CDR3 contains 11 residues. V lost 4 bases and J 8 bases, leaving 11 bases between the germline ends. Germline lookup yields CDR1 GTSNPN and CDR2 SVGIG (reference sequence).